The entry below gives a single TCR beta chain sequence along with its context. Its antigen is not known. This sample is part of a study of early T cells in non-severe SARS-CoV-2 infection. The study, taken as a whole, reports: Clonotype matching in VDJdb favored anti-spike CD8 responses and did not capture private and CD4 specificities.

Attached unique molecular identifiers marked individual cDNA molecules. From the 5' RACE reads, TCRdb called clonotypes with MiXCR, one entry per CDR3 protein. The sample has about 70,000 distinct CDR3 sequences, around 15% seen once. Germline V CDR1 and CDR2: SGHRS, YFSETQ. The CDR3 consists of 13 residues. V dropped 3 bases and J dropped 8 bases, with 14 bases sitting between them. The TCR sequence derives from an adult who was a healthcare worker with PCR-confirmed SARS-CoV-2 infection or an uninfected control (not recorded which). The genes are TRBV5-1 and TRBJ1-1; D perhaps matches TRBD1 (5 bases). The source material was whole blood, sampled at baseline. The CDR3 is CASSSKTGLEAFF. CDR3 nucleotides: TGCGCCAGCAGCTCTAAGACGGGACTGGAAGCTTTCTTT.